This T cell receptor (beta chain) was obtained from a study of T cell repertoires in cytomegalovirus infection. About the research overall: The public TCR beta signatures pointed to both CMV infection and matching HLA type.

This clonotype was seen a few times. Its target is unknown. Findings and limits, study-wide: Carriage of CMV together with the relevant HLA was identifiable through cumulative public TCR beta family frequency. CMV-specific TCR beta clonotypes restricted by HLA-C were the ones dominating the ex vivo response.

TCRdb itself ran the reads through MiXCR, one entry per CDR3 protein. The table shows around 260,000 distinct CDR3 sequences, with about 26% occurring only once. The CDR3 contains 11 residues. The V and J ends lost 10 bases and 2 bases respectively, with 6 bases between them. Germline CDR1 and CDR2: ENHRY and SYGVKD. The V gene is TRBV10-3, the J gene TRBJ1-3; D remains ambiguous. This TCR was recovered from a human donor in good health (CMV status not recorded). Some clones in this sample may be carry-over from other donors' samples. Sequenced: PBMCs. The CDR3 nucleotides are TGTGCCAGCAGGACTGGAAACACCATATATTTT. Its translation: CASRTGNTIYF.